Below are 3 T cell receptor beta chains sequenced from a single sample in a study of T cells in Graves' hyperthyroidism and ophthalmopathy. The source material, RNA transcripts, was used to amplify TCR beta CDR3 regions. With the HTBI primer set, the TCR CDR3 went through a first round of RT-PCR. Using its own MiXCR run on the multiplex PCR reads, TCRdb lists one record per CDR3 protein. Among approximately 610,000 distinct CDR3 sequences listed, approximately 14% were seen once. Material: blood. Every receptor here comes from a woman between 40 and 55 years old with Graves' ophthalmopathy.

The rearrangement joins TRBV6-1 to TRBJ2-5, with D possibly being TRBD1 (5 bases). The germline V and J ends were trimmed by 4 bases and 7 bases, with 16 bases remaining between them. The germline CDR1 and CDR2 sequences are MNHNS and SASEGT. The CDR3 loop spans 14 amino acids. The CDR3 protein is CASSGATPRGTQYF. In nucleotides, the CDR3 is TGTGCCAGCAGTGGCGCCACACCTAGGGGGACCCAGTACTTC.

This clonotype was counted ten times or more. The rearrangement joins TRBV7-2 to TRBJ2-5; TRBD2 is a possible D gene (6 bases). V was cut by 6 bases and J by 2 bases, with 19 bases left in between. This CDR3 region has 16 residues. Germline V lookup: CDR1 SGHTA, CDR2 FQGNSA. The CDR3 region has the DNA TGTGCCAGCAGTCGAGACGGCGGGATGATACAAGAGACCCAGTACTTC. Translation: CASSRDGGMIQETQYF.

This clonotype was picked up many times. The V and J genes are TRBV28 and TRBJ2-4; 8 bases agree with TRBD1. Trimming cost V 6 bases and J 8 bases; bases outside gene matches: 6. Germline CDR1 reads MDHEN; CDR2 reads SYDVKM. CDR3 size: 13 residues. The CDR3 DNA follows: TGTGCCAGCAGAGAAGGACAGGGTCACATTCAGTACTTC. It specifies CASREGQGHIQYF.